The clone carrying this T cell receptor beta chain occurred many times. The data were taken from a study of spatial heterogeneity in lung cancer. Study-wide background: Among detected sequences, beta-chain ones consistently exceeded alpha-chain ones in number.

TCRdb reprocessed the 5' RACE reads via MiXCR and lists one record per CDR3 protein. This table holds 43,000 or so distinct CDR3 sequences, around 11% found once. Time point given: blood at routine non-recurrence follow-up after resection. The study sequenced unsorted whole RNA from tumor, nontumor lung or frozen PBMC. This TCR was recovered from a male donor with early-stage non-small cell lung cancer. The source material was PBMCs, sampled at follow-up.

The CDR3 DNA sequence: TGTGCCAGCGGCGCCGGGACAGATGAGGAGACCCAGTACTTC. Its protein product is CASGAGTDEETQYF. The rearrangement uses TRBV7-9 and TRBJ2-5; TRBD1 matches 7 bases. After removal of 8 bases from V and 5 bases from J, the junction contained 11 bases not matched to a gene. From germline, CDR1 is SEHNR and CDR2 FQNEAQ (reference sequence). CDR3 length equals 14 residues. Full variable domain (outside the CDR3, taken from reference TRBV7-9 and TRBJ2-5): DTGVSQNPRHKITKRGQNVTFRCDPISEHNRLYWYRQTLGQGPEFLTYFQNEAQLEKSRLLSDRFSAERPKGSFSTLEIQRTEQGDSAMYLCASGAGTDEETQYFGPGTRLLVL.